This T cell receptor (beta chain) is drawn from a study of shared clonotypes between healthy human individuals. The study's findings and limits: For sorted subsets, rarefaction showed incomplete sequencing despite large depth.

An assay was performed, and its level was deep. Measured with immunoSEQ multiplex PCR; TCRdb has only the in-frame clones, and not every one. The table has roughly 2 million clones, 90% to 97% seen once. CDR3 length equals 15 residues. Germline assignment: CDR1 SGDLS and CDR2 YYNGEE. Losses at the gene ends were 4 bases for V and 8 bases for J; bases not matched to a gene: 8. The table lists this clone with a count of one. Its antigen is still unknown. The origin of this receptor is a man aged 18 to 30 in good health. Material for sequencing was naive CD4+ T cells sorted from blood. Subset specified: CD45RA+ positively selected. This chain links TRBV9 with TRBJ2-1, with 11 nucleotides matching TRBD2. DNA of the CDR3: TGTGCCAGCAGCCCAACTAGCGGGAGTGTCGATGAGCAGTTCTTC. Its protein is CASSPTSGSVDEQFF.